This T cell receptor beta chain came from a study of cytomegalovirus exposure and HLA in healthy donors (dated by TCRdb to 2016 to 2017). Context from the whole study: An earlier analysis of about 560 of the donors reported over 250 Gb of sequence data and 90 million to 120 million unique TCR beta sequences obtained from about 179 million T cells. About 300 gigabases of sequencing data and around 80 million unique TCR sequences made up an early release that covered around 640 HLA-typed donors. Among the 398 genotyped donors, about 83% belonged to the genetic ancestry cluster associated with self-reported Caucasian donors. The aim of the study was to test whether cataloging public T cell receptors could identify signatures of past pathogen exposure. Using immunosequencing, the study profiled T cell repertoires from 500 to 800 subjects and related those repertoires to cytomegalovirus serostatus. Along with the approximately 700-subject first cohort, a separate validation cohort of over a hundred different subjects was used. To predict cytomegalovirus infection status, the study combined high-throughput TCR immunosequencing, statistical association of individual TCRs with disease status, and machine learning. A later analysis re-analyzed previously published TCR beta repertoires from 600 to 850 donors and added high-resolution HLA genotyping to study TCR occurrence patterns. The later analysis used no new phenotypic data to find candidate immune exposures, relying instead on TCR beta sequences and their occurrence across donors. To decide whether each TCR beta V gene segment behaved as functional or pseudogenic, an earlier analysis of fewer than 750 of the donors relied on high-throughput TCR beta sequencing. Donor age, sex, ethnicity and CMV serostatus were compiled alongside the repertoire data. Genome-wide SNP genotypes for about three fifths of the roughly 700 donors were used in a later genetic analysis, which treated that subset as a discovery cohort. All discovery cohort repertoires had been generated using a single sequencing platform. Class I and class II HLA loci were covered by the typing at four-digit resolution. The number of donors typed differed by locus, with roughly 629-640 for A, B, C, DRB1 and DQB1, approximately 500 for DQA1, 600 to 610 for DPA1, and around 430 for DPB1. Several DR-DQ haplotypes were handled as single units for association and clustering, since linkage in the cohort was strong. Among 398 genotyped donors of the cohort, an average of roughly 230,000 unique TCR beta nucleotide sequences was sequenced per donor, of which 15% to 20% were non-productive. What the research found in general, with its limitations: The classifier was reported to diagnose cytomegalovirus status with high specificity and sensitivity in both the original cohort and the validation cohort. An earlier analysis of some 560 of the donors showed that most TCR beta V segments appeared in productive rearrangements either about 87% or about 30% of the time, which broadly matched IMGT annotations. A cluster of highly shared sequence variants was judged likely to represent a technical artifact of the sequencing pipeline. In a later analysis, the rate of TCR association differed among HLA loci, with DRB1 alleles having the most associated TCRs and HLA-C alleles having the fewest. Some IMGT-functional V segments, including TRBV6-2 and TRBV6-3, could not be told apart with the 87-base-pair reads, so those segments were excluded. Across donors, most TCR sequences were observed very rarely, whereas some public TCRs were present in many individuals. In a later analysis, HLA-associated TCR beta chains were found to be more clonally expanded and to have lower generation probabilities than equally common non-associated chains. According to a later analysis, parvovirus B19, influenza, CMV and Epstein-Barr virus appeared linked to several top co-occurrence clusters. Presence/absence analyses assumed roughly uniform sequencing depth across donors, an assumption that may not hold. Because counts were too low, about 18 rarely observed V segments, including chromosome 9 orphons, were left out of the earlier analysis of several hundred of the donors. In vitro tests confirmed that a few of the cytomegalovirus-associated TCR beta chains recognize cytomegalovirus antigens. Because some donors lacked HLA typing at each locus, the association tests relied only on the typed subset. In a later analysis, around 17,000 TCR beta sequences were associated with specific HLA alleles at a false discovery rate of 0.05. When HLA alleles, especially DR and DQ, strongly co-occurred, TCR associations were difficult to assign to individual alleles. A further reported finding was that TCR beta sequences accurately predicted the HLA-A and HLA-B alleles for most subjects in the first cohort. According to a later genetic analysis, donors in an Asian-associated ancestry cluster had fewer N-insertions in productive TCRs than the approximately 630-donor mean. Only TCR beta chains were sequenced in this cohort, and the absence of alpha or paired-chain data limited detectable features. According to the authors, the approach could potentially be generalized to other disease states and immunological phenotypes. V-gene and J-gene trimming of TCR beta chains was associated with a missense DCLRE1C variant in a later genetic analysis, and the association was replicated in an independent cohort. In a later analysis, most CMV-associated TCR beta chains were found to appear HLA-restricted, with HLA associations seemingly driven largely by CMV exposure. For the cohort, immune exposure information was limited to CMV serostatus. Correlated functional status among segregating V segments might reflect linkage disequilibrium, but an unknown experimental factor could not be ruled out. In the study, some 160 TCR beta chains were listed as associated with cytomegalovirus.

The CDR3 measures 16 amino acids from cysteine to phenylalanine. The CDR3 DNA has 48 bases and is translated from base 1. V loses 5 bases of germline sequence and J loses 0 bases, and the interval between the two ends is 17 bases. CDR1 and CDR2, per the germline V gene, are SGHTS and YDEGEE. Receptor libraries were prepared by the immunoSEQ multiplex PCR assay. A mixture of 60 forward primers for TCR Vbeta segments and 13 reverse primers for TCR Jbeta segments was used in the multiplex PCR. A multiplex PCR assay on genomic DNA amplified the CDR3 region of rearranged TCR beta genes. The amplified TCR beta libraries were sequenced on the Illumina HiSeq System as 87-base-pair reads. As for the original processing: In a later analysis, tens of millions of unique TCR beta chains were counted across the roughly 700 repertoires, and around 10 million of these chains were shared by at least two donors. Raw reads were error-corrected and collapsed into unique sequences by a nearest-neighbor algorithm in which closely related sequences were merged to remove PCR and sequencing errors. V, D and J gene segments were assigned by aligning CDR3 sequences to IMGT reference sequences. For a sequence to be retained, at least a six-nucleotide match to both a V gene segment and a J gene segment was required. A rearrangement counted as productive if the CDR3 had no stop codons and remained in frame with V and J, and every other rearrangement counted as non-productive. CDR3 was defined by IMGT convention, running from the second conserved V-encoded cysteine to the conserved J-encoded phenylalanine. The earlier analysis of some 600 of the donors excluded sequences that lacked an unambiguous match to a single V gene segment. An earlier analysis of several hundred of the donors called V segments functional above 56.7% productive rearrangements and segregating when the between-donor standard deviation exceeded 5%. A statistical classification framework was developed to diagnose cytomegalovirus status using the catalog of TCR beta chain sequences. V and J gene assignment, in a later analysis, came from comparing TCR nucleotide sequences with IMGT/GENE-DB human TR gene sequences. Using the TCRdist pipeline, a later analysis assigned CDR3 sequences along with most-parsimonious VDJ recombination scenarios. In a later analysis, every TCR beta chain was defined by the combination of its CDR3 amino acid sequence and its V-gene family, and reads without a unique V-gene family were dropped. A later analysis removed 592 highly shared, low-generation-probability nucleotide sequences to deal with suspected cross-contamination and a sequencing artifact. In a later analysis, a clonal expansion index for each public chain was calculated from normalized within-repertoire ranks of inferred template counts. In a later analysis, generation probabilities were computed using a VDJ recombination model fitted to out-of-frame rearrangements, and the results were checked against IGoR. A later analysis scored TCR-TCR, TCR-HLA and TCR-CMV co-occurrence with hypergeometric tests, applying a repertoire-size bias correction to TCR pairs. False discovery rates were estimated in a later analysis by permuting HLA or CMV assignments 20 times. A later analysis grouped co-occurring TCRs with DBSCAN, adding TCRdist sequence similarity when clustering within HLA-allele-positive subsets. For co-occurrence clustering, repertoires with fewer than 30,000 or more than 120,000 public chains were excluded, along with a handful of repertoires with anomalous nucleotide sharing. Drawn from immuneACCESS, this table holds only the in-frame rearrangements with V and J called that TCRdb kept. Clones are partly lost; checked studies trace under half to an unresolved V gene and leave the rest unexplained. That table is the source of V, J and clone size, and D and trimming were worked out from the DNA. The sample includes 85,000 to 100,000 clones, with approximately 81% observed a single time. The ten largest clonotypes hold approximately 1.1% of the sample.

The cohort consisted of 650 to 700 healthy bone marrow donors. At the time of sampling, all cohort members were nominally healthy, though unrecorded immune exposures were likely present. The donor tested CMV seropositive and was one of the 289 seropositive cohort members. Each donor provided a peripheral blood sample, and peripheral blood mononuclear cells were used for TCR beta sequencing. Genomic DNA was extracted from the blood cell samples with the Qiagen DNeasy Blood Extraction Kit. Only a few counts were recorded for this clone. Its antigen is currently not known. Base qualities are not at hand, and no much larger clone is one base apart.

This TCR was sampled from a girl between 2 and 10 years old in good health and CMV-seropositive. The sequence joins TRBV5-8 to TRBJ1-1, and possibly TRBD1, on 5 matching bases. Sequencing was done on a sample of PBMCs. The CDR3 protein sequence reads: CASRLLGGLMNTEAFF. DNA sequence: TGTGCCAGCAGACTCCTGGGGGGGTTGATGAACACTGAAGCTTTCTTT.